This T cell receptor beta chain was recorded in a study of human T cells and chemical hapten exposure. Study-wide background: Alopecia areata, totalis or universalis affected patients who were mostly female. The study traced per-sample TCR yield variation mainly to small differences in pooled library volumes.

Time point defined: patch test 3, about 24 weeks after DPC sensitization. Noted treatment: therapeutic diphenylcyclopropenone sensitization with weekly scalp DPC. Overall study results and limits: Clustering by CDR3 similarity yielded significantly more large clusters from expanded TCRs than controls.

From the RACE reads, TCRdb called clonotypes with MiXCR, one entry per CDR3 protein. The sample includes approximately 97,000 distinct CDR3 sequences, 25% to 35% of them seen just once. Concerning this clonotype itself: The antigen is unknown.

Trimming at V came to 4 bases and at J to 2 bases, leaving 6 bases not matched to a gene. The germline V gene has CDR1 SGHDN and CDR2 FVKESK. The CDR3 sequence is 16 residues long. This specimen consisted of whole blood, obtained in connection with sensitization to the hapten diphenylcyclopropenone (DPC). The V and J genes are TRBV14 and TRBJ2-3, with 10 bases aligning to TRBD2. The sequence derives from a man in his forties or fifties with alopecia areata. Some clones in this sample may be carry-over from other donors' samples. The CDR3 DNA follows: TGTGCCAGCAGCCTGGTAGCGGGAGGATTCACAGATACGCAGTATTTT. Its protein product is CASSLVAGGFTDTQYF.